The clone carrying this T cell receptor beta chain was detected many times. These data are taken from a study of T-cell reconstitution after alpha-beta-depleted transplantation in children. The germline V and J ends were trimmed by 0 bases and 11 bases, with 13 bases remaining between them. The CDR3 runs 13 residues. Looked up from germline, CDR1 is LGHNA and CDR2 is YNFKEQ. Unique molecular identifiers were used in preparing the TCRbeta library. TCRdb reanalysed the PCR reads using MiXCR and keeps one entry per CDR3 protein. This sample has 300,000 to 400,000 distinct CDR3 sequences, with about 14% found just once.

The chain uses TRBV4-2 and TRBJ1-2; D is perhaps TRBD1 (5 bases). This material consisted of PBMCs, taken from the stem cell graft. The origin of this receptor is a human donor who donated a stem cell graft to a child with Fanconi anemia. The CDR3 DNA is TGTGCCAGCAGCCAAGATGATAAGGGGCGTTACACCTTC. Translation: CASSQDDKGRYTF.